A single sample is the source of the 15 T cell receptor beta chains below, sequenced in a study of T cells in tuberculosis. The repertoire was sequenced with immunoSEQ multiplex PCR; TCRdb's copy has only in-frame clones and lacks some. The sample lists 88,000 or so clones, roughly 90% occurring once. After thawing and overnight rest, PBMC were stained with GMM-loaded CD1B tetramer, viability dye and anti-CD3 for sorting. CD1B tetramers were loaded with Rhodococcus equi-derived C32 glucose monomycolate. The sample consisted of CD1b-GMM tetramer-negative cells sorted from PBMCs. These receptor sequences come from an adult woman with latent tuberculosis.

The chain is built from TRBV7-6 and TRBJ2-2; 9 bases align to TRBD1. The CDR3 is 17 amino acids. V lost 5 bases to trimming and J lost 3 bases; unmatched junction nucleotides: 10. Germline V lookup: CDR1 SGHVS, CDR2 FNYEAQ. The CDR3 nucleotides are TGTGCCAGCAGCGAACCGGGGACAGGGACTTACACCGGGGAGCTGTTTTTT. Protein: CASSEPGTGTYTGELFF.

The gene calls are TRBV6-5 and TRBJ2-1; 9 nucleotides align to TRBD1. The CDR3 loop spans 16 amino acids. V shed 0 bases and J 1 base; nucleotides not matched to a gene: 1. From germline, CDR1 is MNHEY and CDR2 SVGAGI. CDR3 coding DNA: TGTGCCAGCAGTTACTCGACAGGGGGATCCTACAATGAGCAGTTCTTC. Its translation is CASSYSTGGSYNEQFF.

The chain employs TRBV7-6 and TRBJ2-3; 10 bases fit TRBD2. The trim removed 1 base at V and 5 bases at J, leaving 3 bases unmatched. From germline, CDR1 is SGHVS and CDR2 FNYEAQ. The CDR3 has 15 residues. The CDR3 sequence is CASSLGTSGGDTQYF. DNA for the CDR3: TGTGCCAGCAGCTTAGGGACTAGCGGCGGAGATACGCAGTATTTT.

The chain employs TRBV5-8 and TRBJ1-2; D is uncertain. The CDR3 is made up of 13 amino acids. Germline V gene data show CDR1 as SGHTS and CDR2 as YDEGEE. V lost 4 bases to trimming and J lost 4 bases, with 11 bases between them. CDR3 nucleotide sequence: TGTGCCAGCAGCGGCGGCCAGTCCTATGGCTACACCTTC. It translates to CASSGGQSYGYTF. Using reference TRBV5-8 and TRBJ1-2 for the parts outside the CDR3, the full variable domain is EAGVTQSPTHLIKTRGQQATLRCSPISGHTSVYWYQQALGLGLQFLLWYDEGEERNRGNFPPRFSGRQFPNYSSELNVNALELEDSALYLCASSGGQSYGYTFGSGTRLTVV.

Only one count was recorded for this clone. The V and J genes are TRBV7-2 and TRBJ2-7; the D gene is possibly TRBD2 (6 bases). Deletions cut 3 bases from V and 0 bases from J, with 6 bases between. Germline V lookup: CDR1 SGHTA, CDR2 FQGNSA. The CDR3 extends over 13 amino acids. The CDR3 DNA is TGTGCCAGCAGCTTCGGGAGCTCCTACGAGCAGTACGTC. Its translation: CASSFGSSYEQYV.

CDR3 sequence reads: CASSGVQASGNTIYF. The CDR3 nucleotides are TGTGCCAGCAGTGGAGTCCAGGCCTCTGGAAACACCATATATTTT. The genes are TRBV2 and TRBJ1-3; D not resolved. Germline V gene lookup returns CDR1 SNHLY and CDR2 FYNNEI. V lost 4 bases and J lost 0, with 10 bases in between. The length of the CDR3 is 15 residues.

The V gene is TRBV4-1, the J gene TRBJ2-3; D is possibly TRBD2 (5 bases). Germline V lookup: CDR1 MGHRA, CDR2 YSYEKL. The V and J ends lost 3 bases and 5 bases respectively, with 12 bases between them. CDR3 size: 14 residues. The CDR3 DNA reads TGCGCCAGCAGCCACTTACCCGGGATAGATACGCAGTATTTT. As protein: CASSHLPGIDTQYF.

The genes are TRBV10-3 and TRBJ1-1, with D possibly matching TRBD1 (5 bases). Trimming removed 11 bases from V and 0 bases from J, with 19 bases in between. Germline CDR1 ENHRY, CDR2 SYGVKD. This CDR3 comprises 15 residues. Here the CDR3 reads CASSPPGIVNTEAFF. The CDR3 nucleotides are TGTGCCTCCTCCCCTCCAGGGATCGTGAACACTGAAGCTTTCTTT.

V and J are TRBV6-5 and TRBJ2-7; 10 bases fit TRBD2. V dropped 2 bases and J dropped 6; count of bases not matched to a gene: 7. Germline loops: CDR1 MNHEY, CDR2 SVGAGI. This CDR3 is 15 amino acids long. The CDR3 DNA reads as TGTGCCAGCAGTTACACCGGGACTAGCGACGGCGAGCAGTACTTC. This codes for CASSYTGTSDGEQYF.

The chain is built from TRBV5-4 and TRBJ2-1; unclear D gene. Germline V gives CDR1 SGHNT, CDR2 YYREEE (reference sequence). The germline V and J ends were trimmed by 4 bases and 2 bases, with 13 bases remaining between them. The CDR3 has 15 residues. The CDR3 sequence: CASSLDKYPYNEQFF. CDR3 nucleotides: TGTGCCAGCAGCCTCGACAAATATCCCTACAATGAGCAGTTCTTC. The complete variable domain, with remaining parts taken from reference TRBV5-4 and TRBJ2-1, reads ETGVTQSPTHLIKTRGQQVTLRCSSQSGHNTVSWYQQALGQGPQFIFQYYREEENGRGNFPPRFSGLQFPNYSSELNVNALELDDSALYLCASSLDKYPYNEQFFGPGTRLTVL.

The chain links TRBV6-5 to TRBJ1-6; 9 bases map to TRBD1. Germline V gene data show CDR1 as MNHEY and CDR2 as SVGAGI. V dropped 6 bases and J dropped 2; count of bases not matched to a gene: 2. This CDR3 is built from 15 residues. CDR3 DNA: TGTGCCAGCAGGGGACAGGGTCCCTATAATTCACCCCTCCACTTT. It is translated as CASRGQGPYNSPLHF.

CDR3 loop: CASSASQGSVETQYF. The CDR3 DNA reads TGTGCCAGCAGTGCATCTCAGGGGTCCGTAGAGACCCAGTACTTC. The chain joins TRBV2 to TRBJ2-5; perhaps TRBD1 as D (6 bases). Per germline, CDR1 SNHLY and CDR2 FYNNEI. This CDR3 contains 15 residues. V lost 4 bases to trimming and J lost 4 bases, with 16 bases between them.

The V gene is TRBV6-5, the J gene TRBJ1-1; unclear D gene. Germline values: CDR1 MNHEY, CDR2 SVGAGI. With 1 base removed from V and 9 bases from J, the gap between germline ends came to 15 bases. The CDR3 is made up of 14 amino acids. CDR3 nucleotide sequence: TGTGCCAGCAGTTACTTTGGTTTCGGAGGTAAAGCTTTCTTT. Translated, it gives CASSYFGFGGKAFF.

The chain links TRBV10-3 to TRBJ2-5; 9 bases are shared with TRBD1. J lost 2 bases, V lost 4 bases, and 2 bases had no gene match. Germline assignment: CDR1 ENHRY and CDR2 SYGVKD. The CDR3 runs to 14 residues. This CDR3 reads CAISGTGVQETQYF. Here the CDR3 DNA reads TGTGCCATCAGTGGGACAGGGGTTCAAGAGACCCAGTACTTC.

This chain links TRBV7-2 with TRBJ2-1; 10 positions agree with TRBD2. With 6 bases clipped from V and 4 bases from J, the junction kept 3 bases outside the gene matches. From germline, CDR1 is SGHTA and CDR2 FQGNSA. The CDR3 sequence is 14 residues long. The CDR3 here is CASSLAGVYNEQFF. CDR3 DNA sequence: TGTGCCAGCAGTCTAGCGGGGGTATACAATGAGCAGTTCTTC.